The T cell receptor beta chain under discussion was sequenced for a study of blood T cell repertoires in COVID-19. The overall study: There were acute and convalescent COVID-19 samples, and they came from the United States, Italy and Spain. The analysed material was cDNA or gDNA that came from T cells, B-cell-depleted T cells, or PBMCs.

As processed by the authors: Quantification of nucleated cells was approximated via reference gene primer amplification. TCRdb's copy holds only in-frame clones and misses some; the assay was immunoSEQ multiplex PCR. V, J and clone size are those of that table, while D and trimming were read from the DNA. The table has approximately 230,000 clones, 85% to 90% seen once. This clone was seen a single time. Cohort 3 recovery required two negative PCRs, clearance, or symptom resolution. The germline gives CDR1 LNHDA, CDR2 SQIVND (reference sequence). The CDR3 is made up of 14 amino acids. V was clipped by 5 bases and J by 6 bases; unmatched bases: 6.

The sample comprised PBMCs or T cells enriched from blood (not recorded which). The TCR sequence derives from a man aged 35 to 55 who had recovered from COVID-19. The genes are TRBV19 and TRBJ1-1, with 10 bases identical to TRBD1. The CDR3 nucleotides read TGTGCCAGTAGTGTCAGACAGGGGGCGGCTGAAGCTTTCTTT. Residues: CASSVRQGAAEAFF.